This T cell receptor beta chain was captured by sequencing in a study of cytomegalovirus exposure and HLA in healthy donors. PCR amplification relied on 60 Vbeta primers (plus 13 Jbeta primers). Measured with immunoSEQ multiplex PCR; TCRdb has only the in-frame clones, and not every one. The repertoire holds approximately 130,000 clones, with around three quarters as singletons. About this clone: The target antigen is unknown.

Overall study findings and caveats: Cytomegalovirus association was assigned to about 150 TCR beta chains. Across donors, sequencing depth was assumed by presence/absence analyses to be roughly uniform.

The source of this sequence is a woman aged 50 to 60 in good health and CMV-seronegative. Sequencing used PBMCs.

The CDR3 nucleotides read TGTGCCAGTACCGCGGGACAGGGTCTTGGAAACACCATATATTTT. This translates into CASTAGQGLGNTIYF. V is TRBV19 and J is TRBJ1-3; 9 bases fit TRBD1. V was clipped by 7 bases and J by 3 bases; unmatched bases: 7. CDR1 is LNHDA, CDR2 SQIVND, per germline (reference sequence). The CDR3 runs 15 residues.